These 31 T cell receptor beta chains were all obtained from the same sample, sequenced in a study of beta chain features in type 1 diabetes. Investigators reverse transcribed all isolated RNA, so they sequenced expressed TCRB transcripts. Measured with immunoSEQ multiplex PCR; TCRdb has only the in-frame clones, and not every one. Here the sample spans 430,000 or so clones, roughly 10% being singletons. Material: naive CD4+ T cells from blood. These receptor sequences come from a woman between 18 and 30 years old in good health.

This clone was detected a few times. The CDR3 spells CASRGTGRNEQFF. The CDR3 DNA reads TGTGCCAGCAGGGGGACAGGGAGGAATGAGCAGTTCTTC. V is TRBV6-5 and J is TRBJ2-1, with 9 bases matching TRBD1. This CDR3 is built from 13 residues. Germline V gives CDR1 MNHEY, CDR2 SVGAGI. The V gene end was trimmed by 6 bases and the J gene end by 7 bases; junction bases not matched to a gene: 4.

This sequence joins TRBV7-8 and TRBJ2-3, with D unresolved. V was clipped by 7 bases and J by 1 base, with 3 bases between them. The CDR3 is 11 residues long. CDR1 is SGHVS, CDR2 FQNEAQ, per germline. The CDR3 reads CASKGTDTQYF. CDR3 DNA: TGTGCCAGCAAGGGCACAGATACGCAGTATTTT.

Only a few counts were recorded for this clone. The V gene is TRBV4-3, the J gene TRBJ2-1; 13 bases line up with TRBD2. Losses at the gene ends were 0 bases for V and 0 bases for J; bases not matched to a gene: 2. Germline V CDR1 and CDR2: LGHNA, YSLEER. The CDR3 covers 18 residues. The CDR3 spells CASSQDRTSGSSYNEQFF. In DNA form, the CDR3 reads TGCGCCAGCAGCCAAGATAGGACTAGCGGGAGCTCCTACAATGAGCAGTTCTTC.

This clone has a handful of counts. The chain joins TRBV27 to TRBJ2-3; no reliable D call. V shed 5 bases and J shed 6 bases, with 9 bases lying between them. The CDR3 is 12 residues long. From germline, CDR1 is MNHEY and CDR2 SMNVEV (reference sequence). The CDR3 nucleotides are TGTGCCAGCAGTCCCCGGGCTGATACGCAGTATTTT. This encodes CASSPRADTQYF.

This clone showed up just a few times. V usage is TRBV18 and J usage is TRBJ2-7; 12 positions match TRBD1. Germline values: CDR1 KGHSH, CDR2 LQKENI. The CDR3 sequence is 14 residues long. With 6 bases clipped from V and 7 bases from J, the junction kept 7 bases outside the gene matches. Here the CDR3 DNA reads TGTGCCAGCTCCCTGGGACAGGGGGCGCAAGAGCAGTACTTC. Protein product: CASSLGQGAQEQYF.

The gene calls are TRBV5-4 and TRBJ2-1; 7 bases are shared with TRBD2. V lost 0 bases and J lost 5; bases outside the gene matches: 5. The CDR3 runs 15 residues. The V gene's germline CDR1 is SGHNT and CDR2 YYREEE (reference sequence). CDR3 sequence: CASSLVPGGDNEQFF. In DNA form, the CDR3 reads TGTGCCAGCAGCTTGGTTCCGGGGGGTGACAATGAGCAGTTCTTC.

This clone was picked up a small number of times. The chain employs TRBV25-1 and TRBJ2-1; D unclear. The CDR3 is made up of 12 amino acids. The germline V and J ends were trimmed by 2 bases and 8 bases, with 7 bases remaining between them. Germline V gives CDR1 MGHDK, CDR2 SYGVNS. The CDR3 loop is CASSEIRDEQFF. Here the CDR3 DNA reads TGTGCCAGCAGTGAAATACGCGATGAGCAGTTCTTC.

The gene calls are TRBV4-3 and TRBJ2-1; 11 bases match TRBD2. V lost 4 bases to trimming and J lost 0 bases; unmatched junction nucleotides: 2. The V gene's germline CDR1 is LGHNA and CDR2 YSLEER. CDR3 length: 16 residues. The DNA for the CDR3 is TGCGCCAGCAGCCCAGGGACTAGCGGCTCCTACAATGAGCAGTTCTTC. It yields the protein CASSPGTSGSYNEQFF.

V usage is TRBV2 and J usage is TRBJ1-6, with D uncertain. The CDR3 is made up of 13 amino acids. Germline V gene lookup returns CDR1 SNHLY and CDR2 FYNNEI. V was trimmed by 7 bases and J by 10 bases, leaving 14 bases between them. The CDR3 is CASKWDWRSPLHF. CDR3 nucleotide sequence: TGTGCCAGCAAGTGGGATTGGCGGTCACCCCTCCACTTT.

This clone was detected a few times. The chain is built from TRBV7-9 and TRBJ1-2; TRBD1 aligns across 9 bases. V shed 4 bases and J 7 bases; nucleotides not matched to a gene: 1. Germline V gives CDR1 SEHNR, CDR2 FQNEAQ (reference sequence). The CDR3 covers 12 residues. This CDR3 is CASSWDRAGYTF. The CDR3 DNA sequence: TGTGCCAGCAGCTGGGACAGGGCTGGCTACACCTTC.

This chain joins TRBV5-1 and TRBJ2-5; TRBD2 matches at 7 bases. The CDR3 sequence is 14 residues long. Germline trimming cut 2 bases from V and 5 bases from J; bases unmatched to any gene: 6. From germline, CDR1 is SGHRS and CDR2 YFSETQ. The CDR3 region has the DNA TGCGCCAGCAGCTTTGCGGGAGCGAAGGAGACCCAGTACTTC. Translating gives CASSFAGAKETQYF.

The chain joins TRBV29-1 to TRBJ2-5; D is unclear. This CDR3 has 13 amino acids. From germline, CDR1 is SQVTM and CDR2 ANQGSEA. Trimming pared 6 bases from V and 4 bases from J, leaving 15 bases between. CDR3 region: CSVSSVGGETQYF. CDR3 sequence (DNA): TGCAGCGTGAGCAGCGTCGGTGGAGAGACCCAGTACTTC. The whole variable domain, remainder taken from reference TRBV29-1 and TRBJ2-5, is SAVISQKPSRDICQRGTSLTIQCQVDSQVTMMFWYRQQPGQSLTLIATANQGSEATYESGFVIDKFPISRPNLTFSTLTVSNMSPEDSSIYLCSVSSVGGETQYFGPGTRLLVL.

The rearrangement joins TRBV19 to TRBJ2-1; possibly TRBD1 for D (5 bases). CDR3 length equals 12 residues. CDR1 is LNHDA and CDR2 is SQIVND in the germline V gene (reference sequence). V was cut by 2 bases and J by 9 bases, with 8 bases left in between. The CDR3: CASSISQGEQFF. The CDR3 bases are TGTGCCAGTAGTATAAGTCAGGGTGAGCAGTTCTTC.

This chain joins TRBV28 and TRBJ2-1; the match to TRBD2 covers 12 bases. Germline assignment: CDR1 MDHEN and CDR2 SYDVKM. CDR3 length: 15 residues. V lost 3 bases to trimming and J lost 8 bases; unmatched junction nucleotides: 5. The CDR3 nucleotides are TGTGCCAGCAGTTTTTGGACTAGCGGGGTTGATGAGCAGTTCTTC. Translation: CASSFWTSGVDEQFF. The full variable domain, completed using reference TRBV28 and TRBJ2-1, is DVKVTQSSRYLVKRTGEKVFLECVQDMDHENMFWYRQDPGLGLRLIYFSYDVKMKEKGDIPEGYSVSREKKERFSLILESASTNQTSMYLCASSFWTSGVDEQFFGPGTRLTVL.

This chain joins TRBV10-3 and TRBJ2-3; D may be TRBD2 (7 bases). Germline values: CDR1 ENHRY, CDR2 SYGVKD. The V end lost 7 bases, the J end lost 4 bases, and 15 bases lay between the germline ends. CDR3 size: 14 residues. CDR3 sequence (DNA): TGTGCCATCAAACAGCGGGACACCCCAGATACGCAGTATTTT. This gives the protein CAIKQRDTPDTQYF.

This clone was observed a handful of times. The chain uses TRBV4-1 and TRBJ2-5; either TRBD1 or TRBD2 may supply D (5 bases each). The germline V and J ends were trimmed by 2 bases and 6 bases, with 16 bases remaining between them. The CDR3 loop spans 15 amino acids. The germline V gene has CDR1 MGHRA and CDR2 YSYEKL. The CDR3 DNA reads TGCGCCAGCAGCCAATTAGGGACGACCCAGAAGACCCAGTACTTC. Its protein is CASSQLGTTQKTQYF.

The gene calls are TRBV7-8 and TRBJ2-6, with D possibly being TRBD1 (5 bases). Germline-derived CDR1 and CDR2 are SGHVS and FQNEAQ. Trimming cost V 5 bases and J 4 bases, with 12 bases left between them. CDR3 length equals 15 residues. CDR3 region: CASSPGMRGANVLTF. The CDR3 nucleotides read TGTGCCAGCAGCCCAGGGATGCGCGGGGCCAACGTCCTGACTTTC.

The rearrangement links TRBV6-1 to TRBJ2-7; 7 bases map to TRBD2. V lost 3 bases and J lost 0; bases outside the gene matches: 2. CDR3 length: 14 amino acids. Germline CDR1 is MNHNS and CDR2 is SASEGT. The CDR3 protein is CASSDGDYSYEQYV. The CDR3 nucleotides read TGTGCCAGCAGTGACGGGGACTACTCCTACGAGCAGTACGTC.

Regarding this clone: Other DNA sequences in this specimen translate into the identical CDR3. This chain joins TRBV7-2 and TRBJ1-1; 7 bases are shared with TRBD1. The length of the CDR3 is 14 residues. Trimming removed 2 bases from V and 5 bases from J; junction bases left unmatched: 5. CDR1 is SGHTA, CDR2 FQGNSA, per germline. The CDR3 reads CASSLRQGVTEAFF. DNA for the CDR3: TGTGCCAGCAGCTTAAGACAGGGTGTTACTGAAGCTTTCTTT.

This clone was seen a handful of times. The genes are TRBV4-3 and TRBJ2-5; tentatively, D is TRBD1 (7 bases). Germline CDR1 is LGHNA and CDR2 is YSLEER. The CDR3 has 18 residues. V lost 4 bases and J 0 bases, leaving 21 bases between the germline ends. The CDR3 DNA is TGCGCCAGCAGCCTCTCTTTCGGTGTCAGGGGGGACCAAGAGACCCAGTACTTC. This gives the protein CASSLSFGVRGDQETQYF.

The chain uses TRBV10-3 and TRBJ2-7, with TRBD2 matching over 10 bases. The CDR3 runs to 14 residues. J lost 3 bases, V lost 10 bases, and 9 bases had no gene match. The germline CDR1 and CDR2 sequences are ENHRY and SYGVKD. CDR3 DNA: TGTGCCACCGCAGGGACTAGCGTGTACTACGAGCAGTACTTC. Translation gives CATAGTSVYYEQYF.

V gene TRBV7-8 combines with J gene TRBJ1-1, with 8 bases aligning to TRBD1. CDR3 length: 15 amino acids. Germline CDR1 reads SGHVS; CDR2 reads FQNEAQ. V gave up 1 base and J gave up 1 base; unmatched junction bases: 2. The CDR3 DNA follows: TGTGCCAGCAGCTTAGATACAGGGGGGAACACTGAAGCTTTCTTT. This translates into CASSLDTGGNTEAFF.

The V and J genes are TRBV28 and TRBJ2-3, with TRBD2 matching 7 bases. CDR1 and CDR2 (germline): MDHEN, SYDVKM. This CDR3 comprises 15 residues. V gave up 3 bases and J gave up 2 bases; unmatched junction bases: 5. The CDR3 sequence is CASSLYGDYTDTQYF. CDR3 sequence (DNA): TGTGCCAGCAGTTTGTATGGGGACTACACAGATACGCAGTATTTT.

This clone was observed a handful of times. The chain uses TRBV13 and TRBJ1-1; TRBD1 is a possible D gene (5 bases). This CDR3 is built from 16 residues. Germline assignment: CDR1 PRHDT and CDR2 FYEKMQ (reference sequence). V was shortened by 8 bases and J by 0 bases, with 19 bases between the two germline ends. CDR3 in DNA: TGTGCCAGCTGGACCCGGGACCTGACAATGAACACTGAAGCTTTCTTT. Translation gives CASWTRDLTMNTEAFF.

The V call is TRBV6-6, the J call TRBJ2-3; 8 bases line up with TRBD1. CDR1 is MNHNY, CDR2 SVGAGI, per germline (reference sequence). The CDR3 is made up of 14 amino acids. V lost 5 bases, J lost 4 bases, and 5 bases stayed unmatched. The CDR3 is CASSLGQGADTQYF. The CDR3 DNA is TGTGCCAGCAGTCTCGGACAGGGAGCAGATACGCAGTATTTT.

This chain joins TRBV19 and TRBJ2-7, with a possible D match to TRBD1 (6 bases). The CDR3 runs 14 residues. CDR1 and CDR2 from the germline V gene are LNHDA and SQIVND (reference sequence). V gave up 5 bases and J gave up 2 bases, with 13 bases separating them. The CDR3 DNA reads TGTGCCAGTAGTCCCCAGGGGAGCACCTACGAGCAGTACTTC. This sequence encodes CASSPQGSTYEQYF.

This clone was seen more than once but under ten times. The J gene is TRBJ1-2, the V gene TRBV29-1; 7 bases are a match to TRBD1. The CDR3 is made up of 14 amino acids. J gave up 3 bases and V 6 bases, and 10 bases lay outside the gene matches. Germline lookup yields CDR1 SQVTM and CDR2 ANQGSEA. CDR3 sequence (DNA): TGCAGCGTGTCTCTTACAGGGGTCTACTATGGCTACACCTTC. Amino acid sequence: CSVSLTGVYYGYTF.

Details on this clone: This specimen includes other DNA sequences encoding the same CDR3. This chain connects TRBV18 to TRBJ1-1; D is unresolved. This CDR3 comprises 14 residues. Germline V lookup: CDR1 KGHSH, CDR2 LQKENI. The ends were cut back, 4 bases at V and 0 bases at J, with 9 bases in the middle. The CDR3 sequence is CASSRLDLNTEAFF. CDR3 bases: TGTGCCAGCTCACGTTTGGATCTGAACACTGAAGCTTTCTTT.

This clone showed up just a few times. This chain links TRBV14 with TRBJ2-5, with TRBD1 matching 10 bases. Per germline, CDR1 SGHDN and CDR2 FVKESK. The CDR3 has 17 residues. The ends lost 2 bases at V and 2 bases at J; junction bases unmatched: 8. The CDR3 bases are TGTGCCAGCAGCCAACTCGAGGGACAGGGGCTACAAGAGACCCAGTACTTC. Translated: CASSQLEGQGLQETQYF.

The chain carries TRBV18 and TRBJ2-3, with D perhaps given as TRBD1 or TRBD2 (5 bases each). Trimming took 2 bases from V and 10 from J, leaving 13 bases between them. Germline-derived CDR1 and CDR2 are KGHSH and LQKENI. The length of the CDR3 is 13 residues. The CDR3 here is CASSPREQGPQYF. Written as DNA, the CDR3 is TGTGCCAGCTCACCAAGGGAGCAGGGTCCGCAGTATTTT. The entire variable domain, with the rest obtained from reference TRBV18 and TRBJ2-3, is as follows: NAGVMQNPRHLVRRRGQEARLRCSPMKGHSHVYWYRQLPEEGLKFMVYLQKENIIDESGMPKERFSAEFPKEGPSILRIQQVVRGDSAAYFCASSPREQGPQYFGPGTRLTVL.

The chain is built from TRBV7-9 and TRBJ1-1; D possibly corresponds to TRBD1 (5 bases). The V end was cut by 0 bases, the J end by 3 bases, with 11 bases between. Germline lookup yields CDR1 SEHNR and CDR2 FQNEAQ (reference sequence). The CDR3 loop spans 15 amino acids. CDR3 residues: CASSLAIGAHTEAFF. The CDR3 nucleotides are TGTGCCAGCAGCTTAGCGATCGGGGCACACACTGAAGCTTTCTTT.